This T cell receptor beta chain was retrieved from a study of T cells after yellow fever vaccination. As regards this clonotype: Its cognate antigen is unknown.

Synthesis of TCR cDNA relied on 5'RACE template switching, which attached a universal primer site and UMIs. TCRdb re-called the 5' RACE reads with MiXCR, one entry per CDR3 protein. The table lists hundreds of thousands of distinct CDR3 sequences, about 6.2% of them singletons. Study-level results: Although most clonotypes did not, a small share appeared in both CD4 and CD8 compartments. A large majority of primary-vaccination clones showed up again after the booster (approximately 96% CD4, 88% CD8). By day 5 rather than day 15, the secondary response had peaked, though it was weaker.

The input for sequencing was PBMCs, taken 5 days after the yellow fever booster vaccination. The source is a man aged 25 to 40 who received the YFV17D yellow fever vaccine.

CDR3: CATCPSVTDTQYF. CDR3 sequence (DNA): TGTGCCACCTGTCCTTCGGTCACAGATACGCAGTATTTT. V usage is TRBV12-3 or TRBV12-4 and J usage is TRBJ2-3; D gene ambiguous. The CDR3 consists of 13 residues. V lost 10 bases and J lost 2, with 13 bases in between.